This entry lists 25 T cell receptor beta chains sequenced from one sample in a study of regulatory T cells in long-lasting Graves disease. Researchers made TCR beta libraries by using iRepertoire HTBI primers and running Arm-PCR on CDR3 regions. MiXCR was run by TCRdb on the multiplex PCR reads, yielding one entry per CDR3 protein. The repertoire holds 500,000 to 800,000 distinct CDR3 sequences, with around 32% as singletons. Time point described: persistent/refractory GD, antithyroid drugs over 5 years with positive TRAb. The TCR library used RNA extracted from PBMCs. The starting material was peripheral blood mononuclear cells (PBMCs), obtained when the disease was refractory, from a patient treated with antithyroid drugs. These receptors all stem from a female donor with Graves disease.

The CDR3 reads CASGPTASSYEQYF. Here the CDR3 DNA reads TGTGCCAGCGGCCCGACAGCCAGCTCCTACGAGCAGTACTTC. The J gene is TRBJ2-7, the V gene TRBV27; possibly TRBD1 for D (5 bases). CDR3 length: 14 amino acids. Germline-derived CDR1 and CDR2 are MNHEY and SMNVEV (reference sequence). V lost 8 bases and J 0 bases, leaving 14 bases between the germline ends.

V usage is TRBV28 and J usage is TRBJ2-7; 9 nucleotides agree with TRBD2. V shed 10 bases and J 2 bases; nucleotides not matched to a gene: 18. CDR3 size: 17 residues. Germline CDR1 and CDR2: MDHEN and SYDVKM. CDR3 bases: TGTGCCACCCAAACTAGACTAGCGGTCCAGAGAACCTACGAGCAGTACTTC. Residues: CATQTRLAVQRTYEQYF.

The V and J genes are TRBV10-3 and TRBJ1-3; a possible D gene is TRBD1 (6 bases). Trimming pared 6 bases from V and 1 base from J, leaving 19 bases between. Germline V gene data show CDR1 as ENHRY and CDR2 as SYGVKD. The CDR3 is 17 residues long. For the CDR3, the DNA is TGTGCCATCAGCTCTGTTGGGGGCACGGGTTCTGGAAACACCATATATTTT. Amino acids: CAISSVGGTGSGNTIYF.

This sequence joins TRBV10-2 and TRBJ2-7; D is unclear. The CDR3 totals 12 residues. Deletions cut 1 base from V and 6 bases from J, with 7 bases between. The germline V gene has CDR1 WSHSY and CDR2 SAAADI. CDR3: CASSEWGGEQYF. CDR3 DNA sequence: TGCGCCAGCAGTGAGTGGGGTGGCGAGCAGTACTTC.

The chain uses TRBV7-6 and TRBJ2-7; the match to TRBD1 covers 8 bases. The V and J ends lost 4 bases and 4 bases, in that order; junction bases with no gene match: 9. The germline CDR1 and CDR2 sequences are SGHVS and FNYEAQ. The CDR3 spans 15 residues. CDR3 in DNA: TGTGCCAGCAGCTCGACTGACAGGGGACGGTACGAGCAGTACTTC. Its protein product is CASSSTDRGRYEQYF.

The J gene is TRBJ1-1, the V gene TRBV20-1; no reliable D call. This CDR3 has 13 amino acids. Trimming removed 3 bases from V and 0 bases from J, with 8 bases in between. Germline CDR1 is DFQATT and CDR2 is SNEGSKA (reference sequence). Written as DNA, the CDR3 is TGCAGTGCTAGGCACCATTTGAACACTGAAGCTTTCTTT. Protein sequence: CSARHHLNTEAFF.

This clonotype has a count of ten or more. This sequence joins TRBV28 and TRBJ2-7; D is unclear. V was pared by 4 bases and J by 5 bases, with 15 bases between. The germline CDR1 and CDR2 sequences are MDHEN and SYDVKM. The CDR3 length is 14 residues. DNA of the CDR3: TGTGCCAGCAGTTCGGGCCCCCCGGAAAACGAGCAGTACTTC. Amino acid sequence: CASSSGPPENEQYF.

This clonotype was observed a handful of times. The chain combines TRBV19 with TRBJ1-5, with 11 bases that match TRBD1. There are 17 residues in the CDR3. Losses at the gene ends were 4 bases for V and 0 bases for J; bases not matched to a gene: 5. The germline gives CDR1 LNHDA, CDR2 SQIVND (reference sequence). The CDR3 DNA reads TGTGCCAGTAGTACGTGGGACAGGGGGAATAGCAATCAGCCCCAGCATTTT. This translates into CASSTWDRGNSNQPQHF.

This rearrangement joins TRBV19 to TRBJ1-6; TRBD1 matches 9 bases. This CDR3 has 15 residues. Germline V gene lookup returns CDR1 LNHDA and CDR2 SQIVND (reference sequence). J gave up 9 bases and V 9 bases, and 12 bases lay outside the gene matches. The CDR3 sequence: CASTPAGTGSSPLHF. CDR3 nucleotides: TGTGCCAGCACACCCGCCGGGACAGGGTCTTCACCCCTCCACTTT.

This clonotype was detected only once. The genes are TRBV20-1 and TRBJ1-2; D may be TRBD1 (5 bases). V was clipped by 1 base and J by 6 bases, with 21 bases between them. Looked up from germline, CDR1 is DFQATT and CDR2 is SNEGSKA (reference sequence). This CDR3 is built from 16 residues. The CDR3 DNA follows: TGCAGTGCTAGAGTTGGGGCCGACGTAACCTATCATGGCTACACCTTC. This encodes CSARVGADVTYHGYTF.

Regarding this clonotype: A much larger clone differs from this one at a single base, so this may be a read error. The chain combines TRBV2 with TRBJ1-2; 7 bases match TRBD1. Germline V gene lookup returns CDR1 SNHLY and CDR2 FYNNEI. This CDR3 is 13 amino acids long. With 6 bases clipped from V and 4 bases from J, the junction kept 5 bases outside the gene matches. The CDR3 protein is CASSFTGVYGYTF. CDR3 in DNA: TGTGCCAGCAGCTTCACAGGGGTCTATGGCTACACCTTC.

This clonotype was observed a handful of times. V and J are TRBV6-5 and TRBJ1-1; D ambiguous. Between the trimmed V and J ends, which lost 2 bases and 1 base, there was a span of 17 bases. CDR3 length equals 17 residues. Germline V gene lookup returns CDR1 MNHEY and CDR2 SVGAGI. The CDR3 here is CASSYTAGNRGNTEAFF. CDR3 nucleotides: TGTGCCAGCAGTTACACCGCGGGAAACCGGGGGAACACTGAAGCTTTCTTT.

This clonotype was seen repeatedly, ten times or more. The chain combines TRBV18 with TRBJ1-1, with D hard to call. CDR3 length: 11 amino acids. Trimming stripped 8 bases from V and 4 bases from J, with 8 bases between. Germline V lookup: CDR1 KGHSH, CDR2 LQKENI. Written as DNA, the CDR3 is TGTGCCAGCAGCCCCTCCACTGAAGCTTTCTTT. This gives the protein CASSPSTEAFF.

This clonotype was seen a handful of times. The gene calls are TRBV13 and TRBJ1-1; D uncertain. Germline V gene sequence: CDR1 PRHDT, CDR2 FYEKMQ (reference sequence). This CDR3 is built from 14 residues. V was cut by 7 bases and J by 0 bases, with 12 bases left in between. CDR3 sequence (DNA): TGTGCCAGCAACCTACTAGGTTTGAACACTGAAGCTTTCTTT. This gives the protein CASNLLGLNTEAFF.

This clonotype was recorded a few times. The chain couples TRBV7-9 to TRBJ2-7; possibly TRBD1 for D (6 bases). V lost 3 bases and J lost 1, with 13 bases in between. The length of the CDR3 is 15 residues. Germline CDR1 reads SEHNR; CDR2 reads FQNEAQ (reference sequence). For the CDR3, the DNA is TGTGCCAGCAGCTTCCTGACAGGAGAGTCCTACGAGCAGTACTTC. Its protein is CASSFLTGESYEQYF.

This clonotype has only a few counts. This rearrangement joins TRBV15 to TRBJ1-5, with 8 bases matching TRBD1. The CDR3 spans 19 residues. Per the germline V gene, CDR1 is LNHNV and CDR2 is YYDKDF (reference sequence). J lost 5 bases, V lost 4 bases, and 19 bases had no gene match. In nucleotides, the CDR3 is TGTGCCACCAGCATCGGCCCCTCCTTCAATACAGGGGGGGATCAGCCCCAGCATTTT. Protein sequence: CATSIGPSFNTGGDQPQHF.

This clonotype was seen a handful of times. This rearrangement joins TRBV29-1 to TRBJ2-7, with a weak D call TRBD1 (7 bases). Germline CDR1 SQVTM, CDR2 ANQGSEA. V lost 7 bases and J lost 2, with 12 bases in between. CDR3 length equals 12 residues. CDR3 protein: CSGGTDAYEQYF. The CDR3 coding sequence is TGCAGCGGCGGGACAGATGCCTACGAGCAGTACTTC.

Note on this clonotype: The junction departs from germline at one end; a sequencing error may be responsible. This rearrangement joins TRBV9 to TRBJ2-5; 7 nucleotides align to TRBD1. The CDR3 has 14 amino acids. From germline, CDR1 is SGDLS and CDR2 YYNGEE. CDR3 sequence reads: CASGGDRDQETQYF. The CDR3 DNA is TGTGCCAGCGGCGGCGACAGGGACCAGGAGACCCAGTACTTC.

This clonotype came up a few times. The J gene is TRBJ1-2, the V gene TRBV12-3 or TRBV12-4; a possible D gene is TRBD1 (6 bases). Trimming took off 7 bases at V and 4 bases at J, with 13 bases between the two ends. The CDR3 is 13 amino acids. The CDR3 loop reads CASTLRGVYGYTF. CDR3 in DNA: TGTGCCAGCACCCTCAGGGGAGTCTATGGCTACACCTTC.

V is TRBV5-1 and J is TRBJ2-7; 9 positions match TRBD2. V lost 4 bases and J lost 0; bases outside the gene matches: 5. Germline lookup yields CDR1 SGHRS and CDR2 YFSETQ. This CDR3 region has 15 residues. CDR3: CASSALTSGSYEQYF. The CDR3 nucleotides read TGCGCCAGCAGCGCCCTGACTAGCGGCTCCTACGAGCAGTACTTC.

There are a few counts of this clonotype. This chain links TRBV12-3 or TRBV12-4 with TRBJ1-6; no firm D call. The CDR3 runs to 16 residues. The germline V and J ends were trimmed by 4 bases and 4 bases, with 14 bases remaining between them. Written as DNA, the CDR3 is TGTGCCAGCAGTTCCCTCGGGCCAGGTTATAATTCACCCCTCCACTTT. Translated: CASSSLGPGYNSPLHF.

This clonotype has just a few counts. V usage is TRBV19 and J usage is TRBJ2-7, with D perhaps TRBD2 (5 bases). Germline V gene lookup returns CDR1 LNHDA and CDR2 SQIVND (reference sequence). The V end lost 6 bases, the J end lost 4 bases, and 13 bases lay between the germline ends. This CDR3 is 13 amino acids long. CDR3 loop: CASSRDLEYEQYF. The CDR3 DNA is TGTGCCAGTAGCCGGGATCTGGAATACGAGCAGTACTTC.

This clonotype has more than one count but fewer than ten. The chain recombines TRBV12-3 or TRBV12-4 with TRBJ2-5; 9 bases are a match to TRBD2. The junction had 12 bases not matched to a gene; V was cut back by 5 bases and J by 5 bases. The CDR3 loop spans 16 amino acids. CDR3 region: CASSRGLADPGETQYF. The CDR3 DNA reads TGTGCCAGCAGTCGGGGACTAGCAGACCCCGGGGAGACCCAGTACTTC.

V gene TRBV29-1 combines with J gene TRBJ2-5; D gene ambiguous. Trimming pared 1 base from V and 2 bases from J, leaving 14 bases between. CDR1 and CDR2 from the germline V gene are SQVTM and ANQGSEA. The CDR3 runs 15 residues. CDR3 DNA sequence: TGCAGCGTTGAAGGGTCGGCGGCACTGCAAGAGACCCAGTACTTC. This encodes CSVEGSAALQETQYF.

This chain links TRBV7-9 with TRBJ1-1; 8 bases map to TRBD1. CDR1 is SEHNR, CDR2 FQNEAQ, per germline (reference sequence). The V segment lost 5 bases and the J segment 1 base; nucleotides outside the gene matches: 9. The CDR3 is made up of 16 amino acids. The CDR3 DNA is TGTGCCAGCAGCCCTGACAGGGGTGATAGGAACACTGAAGCTTTCTTT. Translating it yields CASSPDRGDRNTEAFF.